Here is one TCR beta chain with its context. The J segment lost 0 bases and the V segment lost 0 bases, leaving 3 bases of the junction unmatched. Germline CDR1 MRHNA, CDR2 SNTAGT. The CDR3 covers 16 residues. The data stem from a study of resident and recirculating memory T cells in vitiligo. Only in-frame clones appear in the TCRdb table, and some are missing; sequencing was by immunoSEQ multiplex PCR. This table holds fewer than 85,000 clones, around 90% found once. Patients had to be free of confetti depigmentation, indicating active vitiligo. The J gene is TRBJ2-7, the V gene TRBV6-4; 9 bases agree with TRBD1. The origin of this receptor is a male donor with vitiligo. Sequencing was carried out using blood. Written as DNA, the CDR3 is TGTGCCAGCAGTGACTCGGAGACAGGGGGCTCCTACGAGCAGTACTTC. As protein: CASSDSETGGSYEQYF.